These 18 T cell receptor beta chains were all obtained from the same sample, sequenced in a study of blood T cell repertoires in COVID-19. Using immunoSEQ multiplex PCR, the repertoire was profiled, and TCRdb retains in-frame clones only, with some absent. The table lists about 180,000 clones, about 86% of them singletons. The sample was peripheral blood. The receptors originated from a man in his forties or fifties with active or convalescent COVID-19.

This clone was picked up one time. The CDR3 loop is CASSSMTGTNEKLFF. In nucleotides, the CDR3 is TGTGCCAGCAGCTCAATGACAGGCACTAATGAAAAACTGTTTTTT. V usage is TRBV5-5 and J usage is TRBJ1-4; tentatively, D is TRBD1 (6 bases). The CDR3 sequence is 15 residues long. The germline V gene has CDR1 SGHKS and CDR2 YYEKEE (reference sequence). V gave up 3 bases and J gave up 2 bases, with 11 bases separating them.

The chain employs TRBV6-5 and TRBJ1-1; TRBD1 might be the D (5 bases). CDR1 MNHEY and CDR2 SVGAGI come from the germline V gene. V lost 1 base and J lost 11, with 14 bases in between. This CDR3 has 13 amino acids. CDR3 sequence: CASSYYAGERAFF. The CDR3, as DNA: TGTGCCAGCAGTTACTATGCGGGGGAGAGGGCTTTCTTT.

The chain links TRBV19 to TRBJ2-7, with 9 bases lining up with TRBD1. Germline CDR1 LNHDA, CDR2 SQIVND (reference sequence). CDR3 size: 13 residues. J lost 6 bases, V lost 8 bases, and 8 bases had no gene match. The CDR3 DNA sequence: TGTGCCAGTTCGGGACAGGGTTTTGGCGAGCAGTACTTC. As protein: CASSGQGFGEQYF.

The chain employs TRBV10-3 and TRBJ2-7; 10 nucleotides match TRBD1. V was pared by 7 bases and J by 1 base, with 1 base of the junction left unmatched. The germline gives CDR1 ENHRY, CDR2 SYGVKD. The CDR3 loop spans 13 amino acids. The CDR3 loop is CAIMGQGSYEQYF. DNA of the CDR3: TGTGCCATCATGGGACAGGGGTCCTACGAGCAGTACTTC.

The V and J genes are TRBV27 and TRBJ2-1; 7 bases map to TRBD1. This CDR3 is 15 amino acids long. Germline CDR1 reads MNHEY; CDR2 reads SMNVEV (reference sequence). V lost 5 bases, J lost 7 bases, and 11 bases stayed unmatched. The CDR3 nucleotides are TGTGCCAGCAGTCGCAGGACAGGCCTTGGGAATGAGCAGTTCTTC. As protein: CASSRRTGLGNEQFF.

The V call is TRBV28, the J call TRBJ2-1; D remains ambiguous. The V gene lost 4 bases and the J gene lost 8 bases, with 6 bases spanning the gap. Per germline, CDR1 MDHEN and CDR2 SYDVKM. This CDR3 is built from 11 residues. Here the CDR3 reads CASSSLDEQFF. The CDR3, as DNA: TGTGCCAGCAGTTCCCTTGATGAGCAGTTCTTC.

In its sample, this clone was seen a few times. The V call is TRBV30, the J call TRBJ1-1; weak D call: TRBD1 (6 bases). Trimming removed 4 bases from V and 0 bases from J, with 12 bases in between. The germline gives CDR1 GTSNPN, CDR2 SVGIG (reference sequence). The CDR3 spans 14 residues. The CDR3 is CAWTRQVMNTEAFF. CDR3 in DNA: TGTGCCTGGACTCGACAGGTCATGAACACTGAAGCTTTCTTT.

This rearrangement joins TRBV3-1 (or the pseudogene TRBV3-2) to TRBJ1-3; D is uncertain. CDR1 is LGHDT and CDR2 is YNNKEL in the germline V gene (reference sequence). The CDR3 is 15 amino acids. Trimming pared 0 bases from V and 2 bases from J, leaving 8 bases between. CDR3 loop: CASSQDASAGNTIYF. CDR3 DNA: TGTGCCAGCAGCCAAGATGCCAGCGCTGGAAACACCATATATTTT.

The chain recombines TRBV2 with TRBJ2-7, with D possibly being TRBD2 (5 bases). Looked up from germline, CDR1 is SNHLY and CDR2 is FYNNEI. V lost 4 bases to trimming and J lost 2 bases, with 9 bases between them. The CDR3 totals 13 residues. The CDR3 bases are TGTGCCAGCAGTGCGGGGAAGACCTACGAGCAGTACTTC. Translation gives CASSAGKTYEQYF. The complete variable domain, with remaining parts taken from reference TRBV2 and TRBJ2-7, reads EPEVTQTPSHQVTQMGQEVILRCVPISNHLYFYWYRQILGQKVEFLVSFYNNEISEKSEIFDDQFSVERPDGSNFTLKIRSTKLEDSAMYFCASSAGKTYEQYFGPGTRLTVT.

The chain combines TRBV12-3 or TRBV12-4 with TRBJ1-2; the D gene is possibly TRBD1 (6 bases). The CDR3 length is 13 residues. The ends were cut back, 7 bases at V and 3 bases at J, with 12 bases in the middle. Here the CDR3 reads CASNKGGDYGYTF. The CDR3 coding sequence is TGTGCCAGCAACAAAGGGGGAGACTATGGCTACACCTTC.

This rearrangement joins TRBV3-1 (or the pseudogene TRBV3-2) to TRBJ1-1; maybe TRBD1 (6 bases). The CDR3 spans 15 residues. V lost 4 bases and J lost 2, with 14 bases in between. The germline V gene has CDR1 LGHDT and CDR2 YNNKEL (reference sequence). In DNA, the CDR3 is TGTGCCAGCAGCCTCGGGACAACCCCTAACACTGAAGCTTTCTTT. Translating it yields CASSLGTTPNTEAFF.

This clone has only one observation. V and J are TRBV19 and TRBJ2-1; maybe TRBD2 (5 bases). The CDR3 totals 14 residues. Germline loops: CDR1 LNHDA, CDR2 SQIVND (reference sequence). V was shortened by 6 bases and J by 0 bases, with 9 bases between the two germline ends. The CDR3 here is CASRRGTSYNEQFF. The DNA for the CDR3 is TGTGCCAGTAGACGGGGAACCTCCTACAATGAGCAGTTCTTC.

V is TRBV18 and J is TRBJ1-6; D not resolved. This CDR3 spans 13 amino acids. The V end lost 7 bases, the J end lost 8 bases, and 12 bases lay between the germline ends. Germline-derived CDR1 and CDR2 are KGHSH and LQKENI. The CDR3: CASFYHRDSPLHF. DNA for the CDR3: TGTGCCAGCTTCTATCATCGTGATTCACCCCTCCACTTT.

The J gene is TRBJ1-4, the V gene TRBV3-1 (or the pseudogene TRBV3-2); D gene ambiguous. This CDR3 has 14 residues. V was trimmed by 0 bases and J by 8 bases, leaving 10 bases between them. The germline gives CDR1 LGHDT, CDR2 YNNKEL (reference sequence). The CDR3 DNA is TGTGCCAGCAGCCAAGAGACGGGAGGGGAAAAACTGTTTTTT. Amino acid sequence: CASSQETGGEKLFF.

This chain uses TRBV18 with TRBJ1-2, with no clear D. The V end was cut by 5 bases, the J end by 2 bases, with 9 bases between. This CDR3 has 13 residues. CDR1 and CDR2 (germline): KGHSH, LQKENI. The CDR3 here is CASSYTENYGYTF. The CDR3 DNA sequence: TGTGCCAGCTCATATACAGAGAACTATGGCTACACCTTC.

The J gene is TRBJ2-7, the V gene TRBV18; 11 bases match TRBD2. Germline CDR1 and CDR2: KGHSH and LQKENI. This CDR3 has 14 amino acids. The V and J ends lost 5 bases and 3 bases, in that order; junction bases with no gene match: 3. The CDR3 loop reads CASSSLAGGYEQYF. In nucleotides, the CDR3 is TGTGCCAGCTCATCCCTAGCGGGAGGCTACGAGCAGTACTTC. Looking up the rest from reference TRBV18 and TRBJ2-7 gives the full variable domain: NAGVMQNPRHLVRRRGQEARLRCSPMKGHSHVYWYRQLPEEGLKFMVYLQKENIIDESGMPKERFSAEFPKEGPSILRIQQVVRGDSAAYFCASSSLAGGYEQYFGPGTRLTVT.

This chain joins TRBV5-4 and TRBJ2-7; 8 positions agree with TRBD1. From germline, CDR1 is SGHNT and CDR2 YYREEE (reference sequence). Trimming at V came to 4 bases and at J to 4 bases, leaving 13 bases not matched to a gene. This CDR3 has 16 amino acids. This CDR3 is CASSLDRADGSYEQYF. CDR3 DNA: TGTGCCAGCAGCCTGGACAGGGCGGACGGAAGTTACGAGCAGTACTTC.

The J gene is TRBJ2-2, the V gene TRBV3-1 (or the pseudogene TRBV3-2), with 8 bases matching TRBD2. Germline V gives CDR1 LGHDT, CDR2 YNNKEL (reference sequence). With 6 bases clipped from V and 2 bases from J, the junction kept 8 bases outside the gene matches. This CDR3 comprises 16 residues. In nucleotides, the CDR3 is TGTGCCAGCAGTTACAGCGGGGGTCGCAACACCGGGGAGCTGTTTTTT. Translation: CASSYSGGRNTGELFF.